This T cell receptor beta chain was sequenced for a study of shared clonotypes between healthy human individuals. The CDR3 is made up of 13 amino acids. Trimming cost V 3 bases and J 2 bases, with 8 bases left between them. Germline-derived CDR1 and CDR2 are LNHDA and SQIVND (reference sequence). This clone was picked up one time. Other DNA sequences in the same sample also yield this CDR3. Only in-frame clones appear in the TCRdb table, and some are missing; sequencing was by immunoSEQ multiplex PCR. The sample shows around 560,000 clones, 95% of them seen only once. The naive CD8 subset, CD45RO-negative cells positively selected for CCR7, excluded terminally differentiated effector memory CD45RA+ cells.

The sequencing input was naive CD8+ T cells sorted from blood. V gene TRBV19 combines with J gene TRBJ2-7; tentatively, D is TRBD2 (5 bases). The TCR sequence derives from a woman younger than 45 in good health. CDR3 DNA: TGTGCCAGTAGTATCGGGGTAACCTACGAGCAGTACTTC. Translation gives CASSIGVTYEQYF.